Shown below are 5 T cell receptor beta chains from a single sample sequenced in a study of Ad26.COV2.S vaccination and SARS-CoV-2 variants. Sample treatment: 19 received Ad26.COV2.S at low or high dose, single or two shots; roughly five received placebo; per-sample allocation not given. Sampling was performed 63 days after the first vaccine or placebo injection. Repertoires were generated with immunoSEQ multiplex PCR, while TCRdb's copy carries only in-frame clones and drops some. The sample lists about 330,000 clones, roughly 90% occurring once. The specimen was peripheral blood, collected in a trial of Ad26.COV2.S vaccine versus placebo. The receptors were gathered from a person aged 18-65 years who received the Ad26.COV2.S COVID-19 vaccine or a placebo.

This clone was seen a few times. The chain uses TRBV6-5 and TRBJ2-7; no clear D gene. Trimming took off 3 bases at V and 7 bases at J, with 13 bases between the two ends. Germline CDR1 MNHEY, CDR2 SVGAGI. CDR3 length: 13 residues. CDR3 in DNA: TGTGCCAGCAGTTATCCCCCAATCACTGAGCAGTACTTC. Translating gives CASSYPPITEQYF.

The chain uses TRBV6-5 and TRBJ2-1; 10 bases are a match to TRBD2. Germline V lookup: CDR1 MNHEY, CDR2 SVGAGI. The CDR3 is made up of 13 amino acids. V lost 5 bases, J lost 10 bases, and 5 bases stayed unmatched. CDR3 region: CASSRLAGREQFF. The CDR3 bases are TGTGCCAGCAGTCGACTAGCGGGTCGGGAGCAGTTCTTC.

The chain joins TRBV10-2 to TRBJ2-7; 7 nucleotides match TRBD1. Germline values: CDR1 WSHSY, CDR2 SAAADI. V shed 6 bases and J 4 bases; nucleotides not matched to a gene: 9. The CDR3 has 14 amino acids. CDR3 amino acids: CASRPPGQRYEQYF. The DNA for the CDR3 is TGCGCCAGCAGACCTCCGGGACAGCGTTACGAGCAGTACTTC.

The chain employs TRBV25-1 and TRBJ2-5; the D gene is possibly TRBD1 (6 bases). The V end lost 6 bases, the J end lost 3 bases, and 14 bases lay between the germline ends. The CDR3 length is 14 residues. Germline CDR1 is MGHDK and CDR2 is SYGVNS. This chain's CDR3 is CASSQWGPEETQYF. DNA for the CDR3: TGTGCCAGCAGCCAGTGGGGGCCCGAAGAGACCCAGTACTTC.

V and J are TRBV15 and TRBJ1-1; D is unclear. Per germline, CDR1 LNHNV and CDR2 YYDKDF (reference sequence). Trimming stripped 3 bases from V and 4 bases from J, with 9 bases between. The CDR3 contains 13 residues. The CDR3 loop reads CATSRGFGTEAFF. In DNA, the CDR3 is TGTGCCACCAGCAGGGGGTTTGGCACTGAAGCTTTCTTT.